A single sample is the source of the 20 T cell receptor beta chains below, sequenced in a study of blood T cell repertoires in COVID-19. Only in-frame clones appear in the TCRdb table, and some are missing; sequencing was by immunoSEQ multiplex PCR. The table includes some 200,000 clones, about 84% detected once. Specimen: peripheral blood. The receptors were gathered from a human donor in a cohort sampled during active COVID-19.

The V gene is TRBV10-3, the J gene TRBJ1-6; D is possibly TRBD1 (5 bases). This CDR3 comprises 16 residues. V gave up 4 bases and J gave up 6 bases, with 16 bases separating them. The V gene's germline CDR1 is ENHRY and CDR2 SYGVKD. The DNA of the CDR3 is TGTGCCATCAGTGTGGGGCAGGGAGGAGGTAATTCACCCCTCCACTTT. Its translation: CAISVGQGGGNSPLHF.

This chain joins TRBV3-1 (or the pseudogene TRBV3-2) and TRBJ2-7, with D perhaps TRBD2 (5 bases). Looked up from germline, CDR1 is LGHDT and CDR2 is YNNKEL (reference sequence). This CDR3 comprises 14 residues. Trimming left V 2 bases short and J 3 bases short, with 11 bases between. The CDR3: CASSQSRDGYEQYF. The CDR3 DNA sequence: TGTGCCAGCAGCCAATCTCGGGATGGCTACGAGCAGTACTTC.

As for this clone: Other DNA sequences from this sample encode an identical CDR3 as well. The J gene is TRBJ2-7, the V gene TRBV7-2, with TRBD1 matching over 8 bases. CDR1 and CDR2 (germline): SGHTA, FQGNSA. The CDR3 runs 12 residues. V gave up 5 bases and J gave up 7 bases; unmatched junction bases: 4. CDR3 sequence: CASSQGAGEQYF. The DNA for the CDR3 is TGTGCCAGCAGCCAGGGGGCGGGAGAGCAGTACTTC. Drawing the rest from reference TRBV7-2 and TRBJ2-7, the complete variable domain is GAGVSQSPSNKVTEKGKDVELRCDPISGHTALYWYRQSLGQGLEFLIYFQGNSAPDKSGLPSDRFSAERTGGSVSTLTIQRTQQEDSAVYLCASSQGAGEQYFGPGTRLTVT.

This clone was seen ten or more times. This chain connects TRBV3-1 (or the pseudogene TRBV3-2) to TRBJ2-4; maybe TRBD2 (7 bases). CDR1 and CDR2 (germline): LGHDT, YNNKEL (reference sequence). The CDR3 length is 14 residues. V dropped 0 bases and J dropped 8 bases, with 11 bases sitting between them. CDR3: CASSQDREGDIQYF. DNA of the CDR3: TGTGCCAGCAGCCAAGACAGGGAGGGGGACATTCAGTACTTC.

This rearrangement joins TRBV2 to TRBJ1-5; a weak D match, TRBD1 (6 bases). Deletions cut 0 bases from V and 4 bases from J, with 10 bases between. Germline assignment: CDR1 SNHLY and CDR2 FYNNEI. This CDR3 is 15 amino acids long. The CDR3 DNA sequence: TGTGCCAGCAGTGAAGCAGGACAGATTAATCAGCCCCAGCATTTT. It encodes CASSEAGQINQPQHF.

The rearrangement links TRBV27 to TRBJ2-1; TRBD2 is a possible D gene (5 bases). The CDR3 consists of 15 residues. Germline V gives CDR1 MNHEY, CDR2 SMNVEV (reference sequence). The ends were cut back, 5 bases at V and 2 bases at J, with 13 bases in the middle. CDR3 DNA: TGTGCCAGCAGTGCCTGGGGAGAGACCTACAATGAGCAGTTCTTC. Translated, it gives CASSAWGETYNEQFF.

The V gene is TRBV3-1 (or the pseudogene TRBV3-2), the J gene TRBJ1-1; D might be TRBD1 (6 bases). Trimming shortened V by 4 bases and J by 1 base, and 10 bases separated the two germline ends. The CDR3 has 14 amino acids. In germline, CDR1 is LGHDT, CDR2 YNNKEL (reference sequence). The CDR3 reads CASSPRTANTEAFF. The CDR3 coding sequence is TGTGCCAGCAGCCCAAGGACAGCGAACACTGAAGCTTTCTTT.

The gene calls are TRBV28 and TRBJ2-7; TRBD2 matches 13 bases. Germline assignment: CDR1 MDHEN and CDR2 SYDVKM. The CDR3 length is 14 residues. V was pared by 3 bases and J by 4 bases, with 0 bases of the junction left unmatched. The CDR3 DNA reads TGTGCCAGCAGTTTGACTAGCGGGAGGTACGAGCAGTACTTC. Translation gives CASSLTSGRYEQYF.

CDR3 amino acids: CASSSQGQGVNTEAFF. The CDR3 DNA reads as TGCGCCAGCAGCTCACAAGGACAGGGTGTAAACACTGAAGCTTTCTTT. The rearrangement links TRBV5-1 to TRBJ1-1; the match to TRBD1 covers 8 bases. The junction had 9 bases not matched to a gene; V was cut back by 3 bases and J by 2 bases. This CDR3 has 16 residues. Germline assignment: CDR1 SGHRS and CDR2 YFSETQ. Full variable domain (outside the CDR3, taken from reference TRBV5-1 and TRBJ1-1): KAGVTQTPRYLIKTRGQQVTLSCSPISGHRSVSWYQQTPGQGLQFLFEYFSETQRNKGNFPGRFSGRQFSNSRSEMNVSTLELGDSALYLCASSSQGQGVNTEAFFGQGTRLTVV.

CDR3 residues: CASSRGGPGNTEAFF. CDR3 sequence (DNA): TGTGCCAGCTCGCGGGGAGGGCCCGGGAACACTGAAGCTTTCTTT. V gene TRBV18 combines with J gene TRBJ1-1, with unresolved D. V was trimmed by 6 bases and J by 1 base, leaving 15 bases between them. Looked up from germline, CDR1 is KGHSH and CDR2 is LQKENI. The CDR3 has 15 amino acids.

The chain carries TRBV6-2 or TRBV6-3 and TRBJ2-3; 8 nucleotides match TRBD1. The germline CDR1 and CDR2 sequences are MNHEY and SVGEGT. J was trimmed by 0 bases and V by 4 bases; bases with no gene match: 9. This CDR3 comprises 17 residues. The CDR3 protein is CASSFESGGLSTDTQYF. In DNA form, the CDR3 reads TGTGCCAGCAGTTTCGAATCAGGGGGCCTTAGCACAGATACGCAGTATTTT.

This rearrangement joins TRBV7-9 to TRBJ2-1; 12 bases line up with TRBD2. The length of the CDR3 is 16 residues. Germline assignment: CDR1 SEHNR and CDR2 FQNEAQ (reference sequence). J gave up 10 bases and V 4 bases, and 11 bases lay outside the gene matches. CDR3 sequence reads: CASSSAQGLAGGEQFF. The CDR3 coding sequence is TGTGCCAGCAGCTCCGCCCAGGGACTAGCGGGCGGCGAGCAGTTCTTC.

The chain carries TRBV25-1 and TRBJ2-3; 10 bases align to TRBD1. The length of the CDR3 is 16 residues. In germline, CDR1 is MGHDK, CDR2 SYGVNS. J gave up 4 bases and V 5 bases, and 9 bases lay outside the gene matches. The CDR3 spells CASSPSSGTGADTQYF. CDR3 in DNA: TGTGCCAGCAGTCCCTCGTCCGGGACAGGGGCAGATACGCAGTATTTT.

The chain recombines TRBV6-1 with TRBJ2-7; the D gene is possibly TRBD1 (6 bases). CDR1 and CDR2 from the germline V gene are MNHNS and SASEGT. V lost 7 bases to trimming and J lost 3 bases, with 19 bases between them. The CDR3 totals 15 residues. In nucleotides, the CDR3 is TGTGCCAGCAACTACAGGGTTTTTCCAGTCTACGAGCAGTACTTC. This sequence encodes CASNYRVFPVYEQYF.

This chain connects TRBV30 to TRBJ2-3; possibly TRBD2 for D (5 bases). In germline, CDR1 is GTSNPN, CDR2 SVGIG (reference sequence). There are 14 residues in the CDR3. Trimming took off 4 bases at V and 3 bases at J, with 14 bases between the two ends. Here the CDR3 DNA reads TGTGCCTGGACGAAGCTAGCAGTTACAGATACGCAGTATTTT. This codes for CAWTKLAVTDTQYF. Looking up the rest from reference TRBV30 and TRBJ2-3 gives the full variable domain: SQTIHQWPATLVQPVGSPLSLECTVEGTSNPNLYWYRQAAGRGLQLLFYSVGIGQISSEVPQNLSASRPQDRQFILSSKKLLLSDSGFYLCAWTKLAVTDTQYFGPGTRLTVL.

The V gene is TRBV27, the J gene TRBJ1-5, with D hard to call. V gave up 3 bases and J gave up 6 bases, with 18 bases separating them. The length of the CDR3 is 16 residues. Looked up from germline, CDR1 is MNHEY and CDR2 is SMNVEV (reference sequence). CDR3 nucleotide sequence: TGTGCCAGCAGTTTTGCCGGGTCCCCCGCCGGTCAGCCCCAGCATTTT. As protein: CASSFAGSPAGQPQHF.

The chain carries TRBV11-3 and TRBJ2-2; 8 bases match TRBD1. The CDR3 runs 16 residues. The germline gives CDR1 SGHNT, CDR2 YENEEA. V lost 9 bases, J lost 2 bases, and 11 bases stayed unmatched. CDR3 amino acids: CASQRRTGYNTGELFF. CDR3 DNA sequence: TGTGCCAGTCAGCGGCGGACAGGGTATAACACCGGGGAGCTGTTTTTT.

The genes are TRBV6-1 and TRBJ2-1, with unresolved D. CDR1 and CDR2 from the germline V gene are MNHNS and SASEGT. CDR3 length: 13 residues. Trimming pared 1 base from V and 7 bases from J, leaving 8 bases between. CDR3 loop: CASSEGWQNEQFF. The CDR3 coding sequence is TGTGCCAGCAGTGAAGGATGGCAGAATGAGCAGTTCTTC.

This clone turned up a few times. The chain joins TRBV5-1 to TRBJ2-5; D may be TRBD2 (6 bases). Germline CDR1 is SGHRS and CDR2 is YFSETQ. The V end was cut by 0 bases, the J end by 2 bases, with 17 bases between. This CDR3 spans 17 amino acids. CDR3 residues: CASSLGFREAPQETQYF. In DNA form, the CDR3 reads TGCGCCAGCAGCTTGGGGTTTAGGGAGGCCCCACAAGAGACCCAGTACTTC.

This clone has just one count. The V call is TRBV7-9, the J call TRBJ2-1; a possible D gene is TRBD1 (6 bases). Germline V CDR1 and CDR2: SEHNR, FQNEAQ (reference sequence). The CDR3 sequence is 15 residues long. V was clipped by 6 bases and J by 5 bases, with 17 bases between them. This chain's CDR3 is CASRRDRWLDNEQFF. As DNA, the CDR3 is TGTGCCAGCAGGCGAGACAGGTGGCTCGACAATGAGCAGTTCTTC.